This is a list of T cell receptor beta chains from one sample in a study of cytomegalovirus exposure and HLA in healthy donors. TCRdb keeps only in-frame clones here, not all; method: immunoSEQ multiplex PCR. The data contain over 200,000 clones, around 87% of them singletons. The sequenced sample was PBMCs. Receptors originate from a woman aged 18-35 years in good health and CMV-seropositive. CDR3s include the opening cysteine and the closing phenylalanine or tryptophan.

TRBJ2-3,TRBV5-1,CASSADTGKDTQYF
TRBJ1-2,TRBV27,CASSLGTGGYGYTF
TRBJ2-7,TRBV28,CASYYRGGVGYEQYF
TRBJ2-1,TRBV6-6,CASSYSTSGNHNEQFF
TRBJ1-2,TRBV4-1,CASSQVKGTNYGYTF
TRBJ2-3,TRBV5-1,CASSWPSGLAGVASTDTQYF
TRBJ1-1,TRBV28,CASSSPAGQRSEAFF
TRBJ2-1,TRBV29-1,CSALTGNDNEQFF
TRBJ2-1,TRBV6-5,CASSSEGAGSYNEQFF
TRBJ2-7,TRBV11-1,CASSADRVSYEQYF
TRBJ1-2,TRBV9,CASSTAAKGNYGYTF
TRBJ2-7,TRBV6-5,CASNPPGGLYEQYF
TRBJ2-1,TRBV29-1,CSVEFPGWETYNEQFF
TRBJ2-7,TRBV5-1,CASSSQGTGWDEQYF
TRBJ2-6,TRBV9,CASSVAVGAGANVLTF
TRBJ1-5,TRBV6-5,CASSPSSNQPQHF
TRBJ2-5,TRBV2,CASSRGLVETQYF
TRBJ1-2,TRBV6-5,CASSYDRDYGYTF
TRBJ1-1,TRBV9,CASSVAGGDWGHTEAFF
TRBJ1-2,TRBV5-1,CASSLRDRVESDGYTF
TRBJ1-3,TRBV6-5,CASSYGRAGNTIYF
TRBJ2-2,TRBV6-1,CACLRGQNTGELFF
TRBJ2-5,TRBV9,CASSLTSGETQYF
TRBJ1-1,TRBV27,CATYRVYTEAFF
TRBJ2-1,TRBV7-3,CASSEGGTRKFF
TRBJ2-2,TRBV29-1,CSVEQGANTGELFF
TRBJ2-3,TRBV6-1,CASSEGLARTDTQYF
TRBJ2-7,TRBV4-1,CASSQDRTTRGEQYF
TRBJ2-1,TRBV2,CASRRENQFF
TRBJ2-3,TRBV9,CASSVEGLAGDLTDTQYF
TRBJ2-3,TRBV5-1,CASSLYRQGDTDTQYF
TRBJ2-7,TRBV1,CTSSFAVSYEQYF
TRBJ2-2,TRBV5-1,CASSLWIGTSGNTGELFF